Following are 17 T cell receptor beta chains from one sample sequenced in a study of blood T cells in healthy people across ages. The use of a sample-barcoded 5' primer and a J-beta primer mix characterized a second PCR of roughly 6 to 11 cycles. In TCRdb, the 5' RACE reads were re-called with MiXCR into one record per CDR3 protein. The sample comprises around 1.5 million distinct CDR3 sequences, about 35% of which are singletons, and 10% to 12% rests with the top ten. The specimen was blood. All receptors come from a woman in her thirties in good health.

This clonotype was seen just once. CDR3 nucleotides: TGCAGTGCTATCGGGACTCAAGGGGGCTACACCTTC. As protein: CSAIGTQGGYTF. The gene calls are TRBV20-1 and TRBJ1-2; tentative D call: TRBD1 (5 bases). Trimming removed 4 bases from V and 8 bases from J, with 14 bases in between. The CDR3 loop spans 12 amino acids. Germline V gene sequence: CDR1 DFQATT, CDR2 SNEGSKA (reference sequence).

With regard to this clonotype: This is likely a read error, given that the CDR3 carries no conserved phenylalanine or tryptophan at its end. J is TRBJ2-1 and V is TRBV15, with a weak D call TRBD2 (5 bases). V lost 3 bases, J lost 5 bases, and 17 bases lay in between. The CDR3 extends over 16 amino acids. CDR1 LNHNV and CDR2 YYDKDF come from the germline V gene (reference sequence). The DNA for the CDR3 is TGTGCCACCAGCAGGATAGGAGAGGGCCTAAACAATGAGCAGTTCTTA. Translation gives CATSRIGEGLNNEQFL.

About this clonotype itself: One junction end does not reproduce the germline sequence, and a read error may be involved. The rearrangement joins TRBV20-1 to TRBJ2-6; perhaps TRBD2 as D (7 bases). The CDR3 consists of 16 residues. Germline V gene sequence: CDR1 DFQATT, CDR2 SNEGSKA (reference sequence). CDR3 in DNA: TGCAGTGCCAACCAGGCGGGGGCGGATGGGGCCAGCGTCCTGACTTTC. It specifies CSANQAGADGASVLTF.

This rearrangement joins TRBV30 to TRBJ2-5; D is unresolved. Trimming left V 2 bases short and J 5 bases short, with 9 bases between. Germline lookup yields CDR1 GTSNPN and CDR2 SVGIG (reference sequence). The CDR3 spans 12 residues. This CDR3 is CAWSHTGETQYF. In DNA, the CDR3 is TGTGCCTGGAGTCATACTGGGGAGACCCAGTACTTC.

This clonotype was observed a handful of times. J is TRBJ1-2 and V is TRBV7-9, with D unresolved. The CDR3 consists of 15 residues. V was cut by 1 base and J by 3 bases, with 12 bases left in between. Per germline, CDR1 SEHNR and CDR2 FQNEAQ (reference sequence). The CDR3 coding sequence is TGTGCCAGCAGCTTAGAGGCAGGCCCCTACTATGGCTACACCTTC. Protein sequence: CASSLEAGPYYGYTF.

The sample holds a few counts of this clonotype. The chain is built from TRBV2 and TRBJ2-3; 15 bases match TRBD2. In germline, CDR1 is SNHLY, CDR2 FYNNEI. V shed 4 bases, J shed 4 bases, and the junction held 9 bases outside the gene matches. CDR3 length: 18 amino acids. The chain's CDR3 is CASSAGTSGRPRADTQYF. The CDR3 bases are TGTGCCAGCAGTGCGGGGACTAGCGGGAGGCCGAGGGCAGATACGCAGTATTTT.

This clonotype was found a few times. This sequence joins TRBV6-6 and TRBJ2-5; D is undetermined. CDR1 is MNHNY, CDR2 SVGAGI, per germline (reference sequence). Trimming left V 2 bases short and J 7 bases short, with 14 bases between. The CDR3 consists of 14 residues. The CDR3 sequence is CASSYNRAKGTQYF. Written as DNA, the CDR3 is TGTGCCAGCAGTTACAACCGGGCCAAGGGGACCCAGTACTTC.

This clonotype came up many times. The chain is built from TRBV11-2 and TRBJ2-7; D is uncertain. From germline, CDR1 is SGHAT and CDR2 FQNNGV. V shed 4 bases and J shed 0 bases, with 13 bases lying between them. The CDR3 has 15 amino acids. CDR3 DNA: TGTGCCAGCAGCTCGGTGAGCGAAAGCTCCTACGAGCAGTACTTC. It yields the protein CASSSVSESSYEQYF.

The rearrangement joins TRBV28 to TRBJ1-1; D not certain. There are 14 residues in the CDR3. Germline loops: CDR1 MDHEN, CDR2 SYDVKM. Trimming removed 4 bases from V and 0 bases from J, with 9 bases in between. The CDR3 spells CASSSWSLNTEAFF. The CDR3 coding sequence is TGTGCCAGCAGTTCCTGGAGTTTGAACACTGAAGCTTTCTTT.

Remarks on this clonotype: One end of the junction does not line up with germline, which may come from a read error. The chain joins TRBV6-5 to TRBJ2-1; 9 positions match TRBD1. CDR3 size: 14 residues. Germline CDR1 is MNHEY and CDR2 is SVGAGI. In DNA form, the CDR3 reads TGTGCCAGCAGTCCCGACAGGGGGTTGGGTGAGCAGTTATTC. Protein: CASSPDRGLGEQLF.

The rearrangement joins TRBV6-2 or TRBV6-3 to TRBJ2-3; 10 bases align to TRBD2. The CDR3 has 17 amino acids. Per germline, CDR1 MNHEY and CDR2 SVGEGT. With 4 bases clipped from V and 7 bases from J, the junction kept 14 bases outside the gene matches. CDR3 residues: CASSSPPSGGPSHTQYF. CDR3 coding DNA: TGTGCCAGCAGTTCCCCCCCTAGCGGGGGACCCTCGCATACGCAGTATTTT.

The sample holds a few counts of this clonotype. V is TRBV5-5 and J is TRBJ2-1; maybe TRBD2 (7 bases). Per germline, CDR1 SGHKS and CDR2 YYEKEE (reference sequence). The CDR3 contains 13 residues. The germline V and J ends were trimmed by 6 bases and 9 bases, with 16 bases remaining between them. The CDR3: CASNEGGFGEQFF. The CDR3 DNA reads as TGTGCCAGCAACGAGGGGGGGTTTGGTGAGCAGTTCTTC.

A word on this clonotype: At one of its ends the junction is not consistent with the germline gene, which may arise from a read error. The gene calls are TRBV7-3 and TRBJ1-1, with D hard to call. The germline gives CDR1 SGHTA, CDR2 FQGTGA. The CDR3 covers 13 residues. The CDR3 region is CVSSLIQNTEAFF. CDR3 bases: TGTGTCAGCAGCTTAATTCAGAACACTGAAGCTTTCTTT.

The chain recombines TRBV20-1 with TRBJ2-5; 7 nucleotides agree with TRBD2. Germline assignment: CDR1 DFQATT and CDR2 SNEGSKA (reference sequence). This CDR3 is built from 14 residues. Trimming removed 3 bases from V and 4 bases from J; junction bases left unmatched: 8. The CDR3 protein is CSARSPPGGETQYF. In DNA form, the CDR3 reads TGCAGTGCTAGGAGCCCCCCGGGGGGAGAGACCCAGTACTTC.

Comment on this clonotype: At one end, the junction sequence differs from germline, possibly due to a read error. In DNA, the CDR3 is TGCGCCGGCAGCCAAGGACTCCAGCGGGAGGGCCCGAATGAGCAGTTCTTC. This sequence encodes CAGSQGLQREGPNEQFF. This rearrangement joins TRBV4-1 to TRBJ2-1; TRBD2 matches at 10 bases. Per germline, CDR1 MGHRA and CDR2 YSYEKL. The CDR3 runs to 17 residues.

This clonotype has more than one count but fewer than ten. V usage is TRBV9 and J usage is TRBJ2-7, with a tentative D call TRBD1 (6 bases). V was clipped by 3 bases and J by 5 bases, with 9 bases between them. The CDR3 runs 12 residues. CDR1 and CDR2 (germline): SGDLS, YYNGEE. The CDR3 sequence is CASSGYRDEQYF. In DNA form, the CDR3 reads TGTGCCAGCAGCGGCTACAGGGACGAGCAGTACTTC.

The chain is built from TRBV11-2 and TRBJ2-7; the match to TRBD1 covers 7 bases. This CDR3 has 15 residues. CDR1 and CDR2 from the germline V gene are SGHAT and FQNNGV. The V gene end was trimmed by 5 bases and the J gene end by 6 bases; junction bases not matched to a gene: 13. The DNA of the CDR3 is TGTGCCAGCAGCGAAAGACAGGGTACGCGATCCGAGCAGTACTTC. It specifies CASSERQGTRSEQYF.